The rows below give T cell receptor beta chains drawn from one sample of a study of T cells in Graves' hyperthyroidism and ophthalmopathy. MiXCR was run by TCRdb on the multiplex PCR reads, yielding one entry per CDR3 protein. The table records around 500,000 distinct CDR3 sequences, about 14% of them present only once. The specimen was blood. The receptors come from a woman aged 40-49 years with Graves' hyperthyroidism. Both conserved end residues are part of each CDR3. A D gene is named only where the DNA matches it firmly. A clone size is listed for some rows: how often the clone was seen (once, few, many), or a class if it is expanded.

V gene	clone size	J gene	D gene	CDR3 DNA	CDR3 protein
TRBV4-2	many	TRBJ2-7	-	TGTGCCAGCAGCCAGGGAGTGGAAGTTGAGCAGTACTTC	CASSQGVEVEQYF
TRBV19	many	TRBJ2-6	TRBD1	TGTGCCAGCAACAGGGGTGGTGGGGCCAACGTCCTGACTTTC	CASNRGGGANVLTF
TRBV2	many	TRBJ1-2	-	TGTGCCAGCAGTGAGGGCAGCTATGGCTACACCTTC	CASSEGSYGYTF
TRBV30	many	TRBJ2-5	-	TGTGCCTGGGGGGACGGAATGAAAGAGACCCAGTACTTC	CAWGDGMKETQYF
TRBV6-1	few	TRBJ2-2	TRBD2	TGTGCCAGCAGTGAACGCGTGACTAGCGGTTACACCGGGGAGCTGTTTTTT	CASSERVTSGYTGELFF
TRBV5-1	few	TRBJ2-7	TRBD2	TGTGCCAGCAGCTTTGATGGGAGGGCCTCCTACGAGCAGTACTTC	CASSFDGRASYEQYF
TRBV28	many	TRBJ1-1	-	TGTGCCATAAGGCCCCCCGGGGACACTGAAGCTTTCTTT	CAIRPPGDTEAFF
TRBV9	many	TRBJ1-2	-	TGTGCCAGCAGCGTAGACGGCGGGGTCTATGGCTACACCTTC	CASSVDGGVYGYTF
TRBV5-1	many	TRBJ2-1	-	TGCGCCAGCAGCCCAAAGCGACTGGGTACTAGTTATGATGAGCAGTTCTTC	CASSPKRLGTSYDEQFF
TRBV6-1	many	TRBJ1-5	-	TGTGCCAGCAAAGGGTCTCCTCAGCCCCAGCATTTT	CASKGSPQPQHF
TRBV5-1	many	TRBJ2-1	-	TGCGCCAGCAGCTTATTTAGCGCTTCCTACAATGAGCAGTTCTTC	CASSLFSASYNEQFF
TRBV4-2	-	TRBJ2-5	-	TGTGCCAGCAGGGGAACTCAAGAGACCCAGTACTTC	CASRGTQETQYF
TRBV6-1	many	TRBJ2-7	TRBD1	TGTGCCAGCAGTGTCACCGGACAGGGATCCTACGAGCAGTACTTC	CASSVTGQGSYEQYF